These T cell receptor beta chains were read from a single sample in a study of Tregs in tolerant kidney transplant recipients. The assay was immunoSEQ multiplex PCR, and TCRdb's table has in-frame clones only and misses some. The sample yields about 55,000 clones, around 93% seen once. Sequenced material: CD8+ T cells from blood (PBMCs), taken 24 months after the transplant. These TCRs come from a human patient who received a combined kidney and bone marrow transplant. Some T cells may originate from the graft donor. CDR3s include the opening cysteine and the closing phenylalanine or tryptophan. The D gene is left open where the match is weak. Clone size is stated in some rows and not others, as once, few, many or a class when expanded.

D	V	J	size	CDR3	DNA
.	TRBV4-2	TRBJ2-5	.	CASSQDGGETQYF	TGTGCCAGCAGCCAAGATGGGGGGGAGACCCAGTACTTC
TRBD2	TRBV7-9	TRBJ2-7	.	CASSSDRTSGGFYEQYF	TGTGCCAGCAGCTCAGACCGGACTAGCGGGGGTTTCTACGAGCAGTACTTC
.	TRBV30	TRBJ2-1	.	CAWITTNYNEQFF	TGTGCCTGGATAACTACCAACTACAATGAGCAGTTCTTC
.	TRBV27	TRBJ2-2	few	CASSASGELFF	TGTGCCAGCAGTGCGTCCGGGGAGCTGTTTTTT
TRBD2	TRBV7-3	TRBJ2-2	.	CASSHTSGGVTGELFF	TGTGCCAGCAGCCACACTAGCGGGGGAGTAACCGGGGAGCTGTTTTTT
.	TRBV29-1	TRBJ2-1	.	CSVETVFHNEQFF	TGCAGCGTTGAAACAGTTTTCCACAATGAGCAGTTCTTC
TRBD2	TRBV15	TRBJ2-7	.	CATSRDLAAGEQYF	TGTGCCACCAGCAGAGATTTGGCAGCGGGGGAGCAGTACTTC
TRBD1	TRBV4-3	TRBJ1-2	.	CASSQDRVRTGYHPNYGYTF	TGCGCCAGCAGCCAAGATCGGGTGAGGACAGGGTATCACCCTAACTATGGCTACACCTTC
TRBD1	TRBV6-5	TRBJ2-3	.	CASSYPGQEGTDTQYF	TGTGCCAGCAGTTACCCGGGACAGGAGGGGACAGATACGCAGTATTTT
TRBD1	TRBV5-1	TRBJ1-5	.	CASSLGQGFNQPQHF	TGCGCCAGCAGCTTGGGACAGGGGTTTAATCAGCCCCAGCATTTT
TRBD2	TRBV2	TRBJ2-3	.	CASTLPWGLAGEGTTDTQYF	TGTGCCAGCACCCTACCATGGGGACTAGCGGGAGAGGGCACCACAGATACGCAGTATTTT
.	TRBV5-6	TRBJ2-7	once	CASSLGTETYEQYF	TGTGCCAGCAGCTTGGGGACAGAGACCTACGAGCAGTACTTC
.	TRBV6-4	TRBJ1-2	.	CASSDSEGPYGYTF	TGTGCCAGCAGTGACTCAGAGGGTCCCTATGGCTACACCTTC
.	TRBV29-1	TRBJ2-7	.	CSVLDIDPSYEQYF	TGCAGCGTGCTCGACATCGATCCTTCCTACGAGCAGTACTTC
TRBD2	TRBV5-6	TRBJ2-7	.	CASSLVAGLTYEQYF	TGTGCCAGCAGCTTGGTAGCGGGTTTGACCTACGAGCAGTACTTC
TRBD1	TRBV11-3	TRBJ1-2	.	CASSSHRGGGYTF	TGTGCCAGCAGCTCCCACAGGGGGGGTGGCTACACCTTC
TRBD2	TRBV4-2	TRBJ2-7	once	CASSQVPGGPGSYEQYF	TGTGCCAGCAGCCAAGTTCCGGGGGGGCCCGGCTCCTACGAGCAGTACTTC
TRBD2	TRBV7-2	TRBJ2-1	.	CASSSIWSGRAYNEQFF	TGTGCCAGCAGCTCCATTTGGAGCGGGAGGGCCTACAATGAGCAGTTCTTC
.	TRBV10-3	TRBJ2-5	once	CAISETVQETQYF	TGTGCCATCAGTGAGACAGTCCAAGAGACCCAGTACTTC
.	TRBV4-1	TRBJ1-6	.	CASSQESGYHNSPLHF	TGCGCCAGCAGCCAAGAATCCGGGTACCATAATTCCCCCCTCCACTTT
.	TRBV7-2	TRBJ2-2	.	CASTEGSGELFF	TGTGCCAGCACCGAGGGTTCCGGGGAGCTGTTTTTT
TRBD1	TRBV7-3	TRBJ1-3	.	CASSLFVRGGQGHIVPRNTIYF	TGTGCCAGCAGCTTATTTGTCCGGGGGGGACAGGGACACATAGTGCCTCGAAACACCATATATTTT